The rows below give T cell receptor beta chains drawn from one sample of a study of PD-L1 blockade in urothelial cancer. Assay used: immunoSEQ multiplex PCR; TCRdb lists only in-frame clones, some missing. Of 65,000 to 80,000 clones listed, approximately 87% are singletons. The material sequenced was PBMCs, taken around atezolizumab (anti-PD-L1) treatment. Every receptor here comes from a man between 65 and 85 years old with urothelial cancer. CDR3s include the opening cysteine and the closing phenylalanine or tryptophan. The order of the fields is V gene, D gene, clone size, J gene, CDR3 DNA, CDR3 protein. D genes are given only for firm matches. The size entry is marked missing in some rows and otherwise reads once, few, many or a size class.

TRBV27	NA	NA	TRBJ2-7	TGTGCCAGCAGTCCCTATCGAGGGAGGGGGGACGAGCAGTACTTC	CASSPYRGRGDEQYF
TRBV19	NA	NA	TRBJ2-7	TGTGCCGTCGCGGCTAGCGGAAGGGGGGTCTACGAGCAGTACTTC	CAVAASGRGVYEQYF
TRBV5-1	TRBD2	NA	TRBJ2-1	TGCGCCAGCGAAACGGGGGGGAGCTCCTACAATGAGCAGTTCTTC	CASETGGSSYNEQFF
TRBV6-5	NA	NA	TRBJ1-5	TGTGCCAGCAGTTTGCGGGCGAATCAGCCCCAGCATTTT	CASSLRANQPQHF
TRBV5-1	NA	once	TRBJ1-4	TGCGCCAGCAGCTTGGGACAAACAACTAATGAAAAACTGTTTTTT	CASSLGQTTNEKLFF
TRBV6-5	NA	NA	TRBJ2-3	TGTGCCAGCAGTTACTCGGGGCTGTCAGCGCCAGATACGCAGTATTTT	CASSYSGLSAPDTQYF
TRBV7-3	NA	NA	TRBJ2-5	TGTGCCAGCAGCTTACAGGAGGGAAGCCGGACCCAGTACTTC	CASSLQEGSRTQYF
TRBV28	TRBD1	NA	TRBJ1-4	TGTGCCAGCGGGGGCCCGGGACAGATGAATGAAAAACTGTTTTTT	CASGGPGQMNEKLFF
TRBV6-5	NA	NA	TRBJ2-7	TGTGCCACCCAAGAGCGGTCCGCCTACGAGCAGTACTTC	CATQERSAYEQYF
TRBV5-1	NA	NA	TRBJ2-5	TGCGCCAGCAGCTCCAGGGCGCAGGGCGAGACCCAGTACTTC	CASSSRAQGETQYF
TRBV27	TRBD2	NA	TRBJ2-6	TGTGCCAGCAGTTTAAGGGCTAGCGGGAGGTTTGGGGCCAACGTCCTGACTTTC	CASSLRASGRFGANVLTF
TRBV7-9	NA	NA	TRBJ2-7	TGTGCCAGCAGCTCCGTCCCCTACGAGCAGTACTTC	CASSSVPYEQYF
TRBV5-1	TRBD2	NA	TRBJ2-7	TGCGCCAGCAGCGAGGGACTAGCGGGCTCCTACGAGCAGTACTTC	CASSEGLAGSYEQYF
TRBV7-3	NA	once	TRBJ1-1	TGTGCCAGCAGCCTATCCGGCGGACGGGGGAACACTGAAGCTTTCTTT	CASSLSGGRGNTEAFF
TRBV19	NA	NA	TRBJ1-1	TGTGCCAGCCGGGACAAGGGTTGGACTGAAGCTTTCTTT	CASRDKGWTEAFF
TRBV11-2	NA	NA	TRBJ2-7	TGTGCCAGCAGGCCCACAGGGTTCCCCTACGAGCAGTACTTC	CASRPTGFPYEQYF
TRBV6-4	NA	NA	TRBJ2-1	TGTGCCAGCAGTGACTCGGGGATGGGTAGCGGACCTTACAATGAGCAGTTCTTC	CASSDSGMGSGPYNEQFF
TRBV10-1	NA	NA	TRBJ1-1	TGCGCCAGCAGTGAGTCGGCGGGGGGTACCACTGAAGCTTTCTTT	CASSESAGGTTEAFF